This entry lists 8 T cell receptor beta chains sequenced from one sample in a study of T cell repertoires in cytomegalovirus infection (dated by TCRdb to about 2019). Sequencing was carried out with an Illumina HiSeq 1500. TCRdb cleaned the public reads at Q25 with fastp, built clones with MiXCR and kept in-frame beta chains. Here each entry gathers all rows of one CDR3 protein and keeps the most common genes and DNA. This sample is represented by around 260,000 distinct CDR3 sequences; roughly 24% of them were singletons. Over 11% of the sample goes to the ten largest clones. Sequencing was carried out using PBMCs. All receptors come from a human donor in good health (CMV status not recorded). Some clones in this sample may be carry-over from other donors' samples.

Details on this clonotype: The CDR3 does not close with the conserved phenylalanine or tryptophan, likely indicating a read error. V usage is TRBV6-5 and J usage is TRBJ2-1; tentative D call: TRBD2 (6 bases). CDR1 is MNHEY, CDR2 SVGAGI, per germline. The CDR3 contains 13 residues. The V end was cut by 0 bases, the J end by 8 bases, with 8 bases between. The DNA for the CDR3 is TGTGCCAGCAGTTACTCGGAGGGGTATGAGCAGTTCTGC. Amino acid sequence: CASSYSEGYEQFC.

This chain joins TRBV7-8 and TRBJ2-1, with a possible D match to TRBD1 (6 bases). This CDR3 spans 16 amino acids. With 4 bases removed from V and 4 bases from J, the gap between germline ends came to 17 bases. CDR1 is SGHVS, CDR2 FQNEAQ, per germline. CDR3 DNA: TGTGCCAGCAGCTCATACGACGGGACACCATACAATGAGCAGTTCTTC. It codes for CASSSYDGTPYNEQFF.

In this sample, this clonotype turned up a few times. The rearrangement joins TRBV7-9 to TRBJ1-5, with a possible D match to TRBD1 (6 bases). The V end was cut by 1 base, the J end by 7 bases, with 17 bases between. CDR3 length: 16 residues. CDR1 SEHNR and CDR2 FQNEAQ come from the germline V gene (reference sequence). The CDR3 is CASSLGLTGPGQPQHF. The DNA for the CDR3 is TGTGCCAGCAGCTTAGGGCTAACAGGGCCGGGACAGCCCCAGCATTTT.

This clonotype has a count of ten or more. Here the CDR3 reads CASSPDLIDRSTF. The CDR3 DNA follows: TGTGCCAGCAGTCCCGACTTAATAGACAGGAGCACCTTC. The chain couples TRBV12-3 or TRBV12-4 to TRBJ1-2; weak D call: TRBD1 (6 bases). Trimming took off 5 bases at V and 13 bases at J, with 20 bases between the two ends. The length of the CDR3 is 13 residues.

This clonotype was seen more than once but under ten times. The V and J genes are TRBV10-3 and TRBJ2-3; no clear D gene. The CDR3 loop spans 11 amino acids. Trimming shortened V by 4 bases and J by 6 bases, and 5 bases separated the two germline ends. Germline CDR1 reads ENHRY; CDR2 reads SYGVKD. CDR3 protein: CAISVGDTQYF. DNA of the CDR3: TGTGCCATCAGTGTAGGGGATACGCAGTATTTT.

This chain connects TRBV10-2 to TRBJ1-1; D is unclear. Germline-derived CDR1 and CDR2 are WSHSY and SAAADI. V lost 2 bases to trimming and J lost 3 bases, with 10 bases between them. The CDR3 has 14 amino acids. Here the CDR3 DNA reads TGCGCCAGCAGTGAGGGCGGTGGGTACACTGAAGCTTTCTTT. Protein: CASSEGGGYTEAFF.

This clonotype was observed a few times. The chain employs TRBV24-1 and TRBJ2-5; D may match TRBD1 or TRBD2 (6 bases each). Trimming pared 3 bases from V and 0 bases from J, leaving 10 bases between. Per germline, CDR1 KGHDR and CDR2 SFDVKD. This CDR3 has 15 residues. The CDR3 here is CATSDRGGYQETQYF. The CDR3 DNA reads TGTGCCACCAGTGATCGAGGGGGGTACCAAGAGACCCAGTACTTC.

The chain combines TRBV6-5 with TRBJ2-7; D is unresolved. Germline-derived CDR1 and CDR2 are MNHEY and SVGAGI. This CDR3 comprises 15 residues. The V gene lost 6 bases and the J gene lost 3 bases, with 18 bases spanning the gap. CDR3 in DNA: TGTGCCAGCAGCCACCGGAGAGCCTTGGACTACGAGCAGTACTTC. This translates into CASSHRRALDYEQYF.